This T cell receptor (beta chain) derives from a study of shared clonotypes between healthy human individuals. Study findings and constraints: Although depth was large, rarefaction showed that sequencing of the sorted subsets was incomplete.

TCRdb keeps only in-frame clones here, not all; method: immunoSEQ multiplex PCR. The table has hundreds of thousands of clones, roughly 95% seen once. Trimming stripped 3 bases from V and 5 bases from J, with 8 bases between. Germline V CDR1 and CDR2: SGHDT, YYEEEE. The CDR3 runs to 12 residues. Details on this clone: Its antigen is undetermined.

Naive CD8 cells comprised CD45RO-negative, CCR7-positively selected cells, excluding terminally differentiated effector memory CD45RA+ cells. This TCR was recovered from a woman in her twenties or thirties in good health. Sequenced material: naive CD8+ T cells sorted from blood. This chain uses TRBV5-6 with TRBJ1-2; D is ambiguous. In DNA, the CDR3 is TGTGCCAGCAGCTCCGACCGATATGGCTACACCTTC. Translated, it gives CASSSDRYGYTF.